This T cell receptor beta chain was obtained from a study of beta chain features in type 1 diabetes. Cell sorting via CD45RO/CCR7/CD25/CD127/CD95/CD27 was performed to obtain CD4+ naive, central memory, regulatory and stem cell-like memory cells. This clone was observed a handful of times. What it recognizes is unknown. Study-wide points: Among patients with Type 1 diabetes, TCRB CDR3s were moderately but significantly shorter in every one of the four CD4+ subsets.

Investigators reverse transcribed all isolated RNA, so they sequenced expressed TCRB transcripts. Repertoires were generated with immunoSEQ multiplex PCR, while TCRdb's copy carries only in-frame clones and drops some. The sample holds hundreds of thousands of clones; about 14% are singletons and the top ten take 0.035% to 0.045%. The CDR3 has 21 residues. The TCR comes from a man between 18 and 35 years old with type 1 diabetes. The rearrangement links TRBV21-1 to TRBJ2-7; the table names TRBD1, a call not compared with the DNA. TRBV21-1 is described as a pseudogene. The sequenced sample was naive CD4+ T cells from blood. In DNA form, the CDR3 reads TGTGCCAGCAGCAAAGTAGGAGCAGGACAGGGTACCTATCGGAGCTCCTACGAGCAGTACTTC. This codes for CASSKVGAGQGTYRSSYEQYF.